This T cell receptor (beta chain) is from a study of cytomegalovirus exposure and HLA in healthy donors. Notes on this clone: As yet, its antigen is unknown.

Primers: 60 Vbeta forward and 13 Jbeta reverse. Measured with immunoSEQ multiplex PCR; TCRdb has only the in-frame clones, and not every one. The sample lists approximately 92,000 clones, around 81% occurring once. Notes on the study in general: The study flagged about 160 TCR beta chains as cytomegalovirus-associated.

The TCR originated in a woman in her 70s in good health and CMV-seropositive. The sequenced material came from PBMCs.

Here the CDR3 reads CASSLATGLSGNTIYF. CDR3 bases: TGTGCCAGCAGCTTAGCCACAGGCCTCTCTGGAAACACCATATATTTT. The genes are TRBV11-2 and TRBJ1-3, with D tentatively TRBD1 (5 bases). Germline CDR1 is SGHAT and CDR2 is FQNNGV. The V end lost 1 base, the J end lost 0 bases, and 10 bases lay between the germline ends. The CDR3 is made up of 16 amino acids.